This T cell receptor beta chain is drawn from a study of beta chain features in type 1 diabetes. The length of the CDR3 is 15 residues. The V end was cut by 1 base, the J end by 1 base, with 8 bases between. The germline CDR1 and CDR2 sequences are SGHRS and YFSETQ. Expressed TCRB transcripts got sequenced, as all isolated RNA was reverse transcribed. Sequencing was performed with immunoSEQ multiplex PCR; in TCRdb, only in-frame clones are kept and a portion is missing. The sample includes hundreds of thousands of clones, 25% to 35% of them seen just once. Sequenced: naive CD4+ T cells from blood. The receptor was isolated from a man aged 18 to 30 in good health. The V gene is TRBV5-1, the J gene TRBJ2-2, with unresolved D. The CDR3 nucleotides are TGCGCCAGCAGCTTGAATGAAGTGAACACCGGGGAGCTGTTTTTT. Its translation is CASSLNEVNTGELFF.